These 9 T cell receptor beta chains originate from one sample sequenced in a study of radiation and T cells in renal cell carcinoma. Libraries were prepared by immunoSEQ multiplex PCR; TCRdb keeps only in-frame clonotypes and omits some of them. The data contain tens of thousands of clones, around 80% of them singletons. As for time point: blood 2 weeks post-SBRT. Treatment here: 15 Gy SBRT to primary tumor, nephrectomy 4 weeks later. The source was blood, collected from a patient whose treatment included radiotherapy and nephrectomy. The receptors derive from a man between 60 and 70 years old with renal cell carcinoma.

The chain is built from TRBV19 and TRBJ1-4, with 7 nucleotides matching TRBD1. In germline, CDR1 is LNHDA, CDR2 SQIVND (reference sequence). Trimming removed 7 bases from V and 8 bases from J; junction bases left unmatched: 10. CDR3 length: 14 residues. The CDR3 here is CASTPRQGQEKLFF. The CDR3 nucleotides read TGTGCCAGTACTCCCCGACAGGGACAGGAAAAACTGTTTTTT. Variable domain in full (rest from reference TRBV19 and TRBJ1-4): DGGITQSPKYLFRKEGQNVTLSCEQNLNHDAMYWYRQDPGQGLRLIYYSQIVNDFQKGDIAEGYSVSREKKESFPLTVTSAQKNPTAFYLCASTPRQGQEKLFFGSGTQLSVL.

The chain employs TRBV5-6 and TRBJ2-4; tentative D call: TRBD1 (6 bases). The CDR3 sequence is 17 residues long. Looked up from germline, CDR1 is SGHDT and CDR2 is YYEEEE. V dropped 0 bases and J dropped 3 bases, with 16 bases sitting between them. DNA of the CDR3: TGTGCCAGCAGCTTGGTGGTGACAGGCGCCTACAAAAACATTCAGTACTTC. Amino acid sequence: CASSLVVTGAYKNIQYF.

The genes are TRBV21-1 and TRBJ1-5; whether TRBD1, the table's D call, matches the DNA was not checked. TRBV21-1 counts as a pseudogene. The CDR3 consists of 18 residues. Written as DNA, the CDR3 is TGTGCCAGCAGAACCGGACAGGGGTGCGGTGTTAGCAATCAGCCCCAGCATTTT. This codes for CASRTGQGCGVSNQPQHF.

This clone was observed a single time. J is TRBJ2-7 and V is TRBV23-1; a possible D gene is TRBD2 (6 bases). TRBV23-1 is an ORF, and what it does is uncertain. V was shortened by 4 bases and J by 12 bases, with 19 bases between the two germline ends. CDR3 length equals 13 residues. In DNA, the CDR3 is TGCGCCAGCAGTCGAAAGACTAGGAGGGGTTTGTACTTC. Amino acids: CASSRKTRRGLYF.

This sequence joins TRBV10-3 and TRBJ2-1; 8 bases line up with TRBD2. With 4 bases clipped from V and 10 bases from J, the junction kept 6 bases outside the gene matches. CDR1 is ENHRY, CDR2 SYGVKD, per germline. CDR3 length: 13 residues. For the CDR3, the DNA is TGTGCCATCAGTGTCACAGCGGGAGAGGAGCAGTTCTTC. This gives the protein CAISVTAGEEQFF.

This clone was detected only once. The gene calls are TRBV5-1 and TRBJ2-1, with D possibly being TRBD1 (7 bases). V was clipped by 0 bases and J by 0 bases, with 10 bases between them. The CDR3 totals 16 residues. Germline V CDR1 and CDR2: SGHRS, YFSETQ. In DNA, the CDR3 is TGCGCCAGCAGCTTGGCAGGGGGAGGCTCCTACAATGAGCAGTTCTTC. This codes for CASSLAGGGSYNEQFF.

The chain couples TRBV11-3 to TRBJ2-5; 7 bases line up with TRBD2. Germline V gene sequence: CDR1 SGHNT, CDR2 YENEEA. The CDR3 is made up of 13 amino acids. Germline trimming cut 4 bases from V and 5 bases from J; bases unmatched to any gene: 4. CDR3 protein: CASSSGGRETQYF. For the CDR3, the DNA is TGTGCCAGCAGCTCCGGGGGGAGGGAGACCCAGTACTTC.

The chain links TRBV5-1 to TRBJ2-3, with D perhaps matching TRBD1 (5 bases). Trimming took 8 bases from V and 3 from J, leaving 13 bases between them. The CDR3 runs to 13 residues. CDR1 SGHRS and CDR2 YFSETQ come from the germline V gene. The CDR3 reads CASRQRDTDTQYF. CDR3 nucleotide sequence: TGCGCCAGTAGACAGCGAGATACAGATACGCAGTATTTT.

The CDR3 DNA sequence: TGTGCCAGCAGCCGCGACCTGCCCGGAAACACCATATATTTT. This translates into CASSRDLPGNTIYF. This sequence joins TRBV11-3 and TRBJ1-3, with no clear D. V lost 5 bases and J lost 4, with 12 bases in between. The CDR3 sequence is 14 residues long. Germline CDR1 and CDR2: SGHNT and YENEEA. Supplemented by reference TRBV11-3 and TRBJ1-3, the full variable domain reads EAGVVQSPRYKIIEKKQPVAFWCNPISGHNTLYWYLQNLGQGPELLIRYENEEAVDDSQLPKDRFSAERLKGVDSTLKIQPAELGDSAVYLCASSRDLPGNTIYFGEGSWLTVV.